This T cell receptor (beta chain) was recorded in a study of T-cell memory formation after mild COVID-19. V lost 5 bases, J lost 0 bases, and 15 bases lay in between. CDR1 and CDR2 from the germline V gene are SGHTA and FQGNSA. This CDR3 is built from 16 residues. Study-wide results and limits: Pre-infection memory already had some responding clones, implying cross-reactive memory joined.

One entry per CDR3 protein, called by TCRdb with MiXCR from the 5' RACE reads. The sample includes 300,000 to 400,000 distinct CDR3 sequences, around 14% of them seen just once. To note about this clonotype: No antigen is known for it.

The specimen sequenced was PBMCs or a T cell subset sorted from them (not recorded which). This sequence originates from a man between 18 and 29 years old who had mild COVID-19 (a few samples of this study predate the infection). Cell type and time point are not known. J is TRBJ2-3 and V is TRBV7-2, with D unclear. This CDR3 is CASSRPMVPSTDTQYF. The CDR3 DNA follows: TGTGCCAGCAGCCGCCCGATGGTCCCTAGCACAGATACGCAGTATTTT. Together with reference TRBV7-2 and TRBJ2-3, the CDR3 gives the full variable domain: GAGVSQSPSNKVTEKGKDVELRCDPISGHTALYWYRQSLGQGLEFLIYFQGNSAPDKSGLPSDRFSAERTGGSVSTLTIQRTQQEDSAVYLCASSRPMVPSTDTQYFGPGTRLTVL.